These 10 T cell receptor beta chains came from one sample sequenced in a study of blood T cell repertoires in COVID-19. Some clones are missing from TCRdb's copy, which holds only in-frame ones; the method was immunoSEQ multiplex PCR. The data show some 130,000 clones, around 85% seen once. The sequenced sample consisted of peripheral blood. The receptors come from a woman in her fifties or sixties who had recovered from COVID-19.

The chain has TRBV19 and TRBJ1-6, with a tentative D call TRBD1 (6 bases). Per the germline V gene, CDR1 is LNHDA and CDR2 is SQIVND (reference sequence). The CDR3 consists of 16 residues. The V gene lost 3 bases and the J gene lost 7 bases, with 16 bases spanning the gap. CDR3 coding DNA: TGTGCCAGTAGTATCCAGGGGATAGTAGTAAATTCACCCCTCCACTTT. It yields the protein CASSIQGIVVNSPLHF.

As DNA, the CDR3 is TGTGCCAGCAGCTTACAGGGGGCGTTCGAAATGCATGGCTACACCTTC. Amino acid sequence: CASSLQGAFEMHGYTF. J is TRBJ1-2 and V is TRBV13, with 8 bases fitting TRBD1. Looked up from germline, CDR1 is PRHDT and CDR2 is FYEKMQ (reference sequence). The CDR3 length is 16 residues. After removal of 2 bases from V and 6 bases from J, the junction contained 11 bases not matched to a gene.

The rearrangement joins TRBV7-8 to TRBJ2-3, with 10 bases identical to TRBD2. CDR1 is SGHVS and CDR2 is FQNEAQ in the germline V gene. The CDR3 spans 17 residues. After removal of 0 bases from V and 6 bases from J, the junction contained 9 bases not matched to a gene. The CDR3 is CASSLALAGTMEDTQYF. CDR3 in DNA: TGTGCCAGCAGCTTAGCACTAGCGGGGACCATGGAGGATACGCAGTATTTT.

J is TRBJ2-5 and V is TRBV5-8, with D tentatively TRBD2 (7 bases). V was clipped by 4 bases and J by 2 bases, with 18 bases between them. Germline CDR1 reads SGHTS; CDR2 reads YDEGEE. The CDR3 consists of 16 residues. CDR3 DNA sequence: TGTGCCAGCAGCCCGCGAGGGGCGGGGGCTCAAGAGACCCAGTACTTC. It yields the protein CASSPRGAGAQETQYF.

Turning to this clone: Other DNA sequences within the sample encode an identical CDR3. The chain is built from TRBV3-1 (or the pseudogene TRBV3-2) and TRBJ2-7; D uncertain. This CDR3 is 11 amino acids long. V was shortened by 2 bases and J by 3 bases, with 2 bases between the two germline ends. Germline values: CDR1 LGHDT, CDR2 YNNKEL (reference sequence). CDR3 loop: CASSQLYEQYF. For the CDR3, the DNA is TGTGCCAGCAGCCAACTCTACGAGCAGTACTTC.

The chain recombines TRBV5-6 with TRBJ1-3, with 8 bases that match TRBD1. The ends lost 3 bases at V and 3 bases at J; junction bases unmatched: 14. Per the germline V gene, CDR1 is SGHDT and CDR2 is YYEEEE. This CDR3 spans 18 amino acids. The DNA of the CDR3 is TGTGCCAGCAGCTCACTCACCGGACAGGGCTTCCTTGGAAACACCATATATTTT. It specifies CASSSLTGQGFLGNTIYF. The complete variable domain, with remaining parts taken from reference TRBV5-6 and TRBJ1-3, reads DAGVTQSPTHLIKTRGQQVTLRCSPKSGHDTVSWYQQALGQGPQFIFQYYEEEERQRGNFPDRFSGHQFPNYSSELNVNALLLGDSALYLCASSSLTGQGFLGNTIYFGEGSWLTVV.

In DNA form, the CDR3 reads TGTGCCACCAGCAGAGATCTAGGGGGAGCAGATACGCAGTATTTT. It encodes CATSRDLGGADTQYF. The V and J genes are TRBV15 and TRBJ2-3; D is perhaps TRBD1 (6 bases). Between the trimmed V and J ends, which lost 0 bases and 4 bases, there was a span of 11 bases. The CDR3 is 15 amino acids. In germline, CDR1 is LNHNV, CDR2 YYDKDF (reference sequence).

The chain combines TRBV7-3 with TRBJ2-7; the D gene is possibly TRBD1 (6 bases). Germline V lookup: CDR1 SGHTA, CDR2 FQGTGA. Between the trimmed V and J ends, which lost 2 bases and 3 bases, there was a span of 14 bases. The CDR3 spans 15 residues. CDR3 region: CASSLQGTAGYEQYF. CDR3 DNA sequence: TGTGCCAGCAGCTTACAGGGGACCGCGGGCTACGAGCAGTACTTC.

CDR3 residues: CATSSALGQGFTEAFF. For the CDR3, the DNA is TGTGCCACCAGCAGCGCTTTGGGACAGGGATTCACTGAAGCTTTCTTT. This chain connects TRBV15 to TRBJ1-1; 9 positions match TRBD1. This CDR3 is built from 16 residues. Per germline, CDR1 LNHNV and CDR2 YYDKDF (reference sequence). V shed 3 bases, J shed 4 bases, and the junction held 9 bases outside the gene matches.

This chain joins TRBV2 and TRBJ2-7, with TRBD1 identical over 8 bases. Trimming removed 7 bases from V and 7 bases from J; junction bases left unmatched: 6. This CDR3 is built from 12 residues. The V gene's germline CDR1 is SNHLY and CDR2 FYNNEI. The CDR3 protein is CASNQGAGEQYF. CDR3 bases: TGTGCCAGCAACCAGGGGGCGGGGGAGCAGTACTTC. Complete variable domain (other parts from reference TRBV2 and TRBJ2-7): EPEVTQTPSHQVTQMGQEVILRCVPISNHLYFYWYRQILGQKVEFLVSFYNNEISEKSEIFDDQFSVERPDGSNFTLKIRSTKLEDSAMYFCASNQGAGEQYFGPGTRLTVT.